This T cell receptor beta chain was captured in a study of tumor-infiltrating lymphocytes in primary liver carcinoma. This CDR3 has 16 residues. The germline gives CDR1 SGHNT, CDR2 YYREEE (reference sequence). Germline trimming cut 4 bases from V and 9 bases from J; bases unmatched to any gene: 15. Whole-study findings and limits: It was in tumors, not blood, that the top-250-clone fraction was significantly higher (p = 0.039). The study found tumor-adjacent and tumor-blood pairs overlapped less than tumor region pairs. Because the samples were bulk unsorted, the study did not compare CD4+ and CD8+ repertoires.

Notes on this clonotype: What it binds is not known.

Starting from 450 to 500 ng of total RNA, TCR beta cDNA was produced with a primer in the constant region. Slightly modified ARM-PCR, run as three nested multiplex PCR rounds, produced the TCR beta libraries. TRBV1-TRBV30 forward primers and a C-beta reverse primer were used in the first two PCR rounds, which each ran for 9 to 10 cycles. TCRdb processed the multiplex PCR reads anew with MiXCR; each CDR3 protein has one entry. Here the sample spans fewer than 400,000 distinct CDR3 sequences, about 60% being singletons. Germline DNA was extracted too, while blood RNA derived from unsorted whole blood.

The chain combines TRBV5-4 with TRBJ2-1, with 8 nucleotides matching TRBD1. The sequence derives from a man aged 40-49 years with primary liver carcinoma and hepatitis B virus infection. Sequenced sample: peripheral blood. The CDR3 is CASSPGGQGRPGEQFF. The DNA of the CDR3 is TGTGCCAGCAGCCCGGGTGGACAGGGTAGGCCTGGTGAGCAGTTCTTC.